This TCR beta chain was recorded in a study of blood T cell repertoires in COVID-19. Across the whole study: Whether acute or convalescent, the COVID-19 samples came from the United States, Italy and Spain. Nucleic acid was either cDNA or gDNA, and it came from T cells, B-cell-depleted T cells, or PBMCs.

Germline V gene lookup returns CDR1 MDHEN and CDR2 SYDVKM. Unmatched junction bases numbered 7, after V lost 5 bases and J lost 5 bases. This CDR3 spans 16 amino acids. This clone has only a few counts. Study processing details: By means of reference gene primer amplification, nucleated cell counts were estimated. Using immunoSEQ multiplex PCR, the repertoire was profiled, and TCRdb retains in-frame clones only, with some absent. That table gives V, J and clone size, and the DNA gave D and trimming. The sample records approximately 170,000 clones, about 90% being singletons. The chain employs TRBV28 and TRBJ2-1, with 12 positions matching TRBD2. The receptor's source is a woman in her sixties or seventies with acute or convalescent COVID-19. Sequencing used peripheral blood. In nucleotides, the CDR3 is TGTGCCAGCAGTAGGGGACTAGCGGGTATAAACAATGAGCAGTTCTTC. As protein: CASSRGLAGINNEQFF.